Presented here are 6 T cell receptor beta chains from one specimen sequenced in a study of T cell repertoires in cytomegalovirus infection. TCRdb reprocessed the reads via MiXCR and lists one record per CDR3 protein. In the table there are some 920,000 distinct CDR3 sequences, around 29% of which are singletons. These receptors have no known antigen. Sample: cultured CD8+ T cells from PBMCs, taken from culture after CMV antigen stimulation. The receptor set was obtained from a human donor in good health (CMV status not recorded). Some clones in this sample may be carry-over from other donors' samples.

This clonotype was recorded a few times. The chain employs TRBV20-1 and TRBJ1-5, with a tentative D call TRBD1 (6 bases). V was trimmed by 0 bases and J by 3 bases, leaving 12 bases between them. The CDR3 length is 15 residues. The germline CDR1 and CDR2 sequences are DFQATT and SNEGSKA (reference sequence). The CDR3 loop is CSARDLGHPNQPQHF. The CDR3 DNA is TGCAGTGCTAGAGATTTGGGACATCCCAATCAGCCCCAGCATTTT.

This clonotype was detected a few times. The CDR3 is CSAEGETGELFF. The CDR3 coding sequence is TGCAGCGCCGAGGGGGAAACCGGGGAGCTGTTTTTT. V usage is TRBV29-1 and J usage is TRBJ2-2; D may be TRBD1 (6 bases). The germline CDR1 and CDR2 sequences are SQVTM and ANQGSEA. Trimming removed 7 bases at V and 5 bases at J, with 11 bases between. CDR3 length equals 12 residues.

CDR3 DNA sequence: TGCAGTGCTAGCCAGGGGGTGGATAATTCACCCCTCCACTTT. Protein sequence: CSASQGVDNSPLHF. This chain connects TRBV20-1 to TRBJ1-6, with 7 bases lining up with TRBD1. The CDR3 sequence is 14 residues long. Germline V lookup: CDR1 DFQATT, CDR2 SNEGSKA (reference sequence). The junction had 4 bases not matched to a gene; V was cut back by 3 bases and J by 5 bases.

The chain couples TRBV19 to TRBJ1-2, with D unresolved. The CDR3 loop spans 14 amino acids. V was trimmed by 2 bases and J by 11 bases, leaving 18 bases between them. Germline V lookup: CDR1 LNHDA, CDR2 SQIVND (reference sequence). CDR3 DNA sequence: TGTGCCAGTAGTATAACCCCCAGAGGCCCTCGTTACACCTTC. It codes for CASSITPRGPRYTF.

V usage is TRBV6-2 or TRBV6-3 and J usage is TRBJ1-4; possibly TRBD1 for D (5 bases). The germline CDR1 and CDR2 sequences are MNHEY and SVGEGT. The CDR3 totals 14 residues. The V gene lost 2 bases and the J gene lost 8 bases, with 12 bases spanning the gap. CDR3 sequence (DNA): TGTGCCAGCAGTTACAGTGGGGCGGACGAAAAACTGTTTTTT. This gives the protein CASSYSGADEKLFF.

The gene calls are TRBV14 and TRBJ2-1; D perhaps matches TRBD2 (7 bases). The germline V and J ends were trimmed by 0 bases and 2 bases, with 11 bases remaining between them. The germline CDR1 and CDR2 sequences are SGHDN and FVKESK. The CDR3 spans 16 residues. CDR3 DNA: TGTGCCAGCAGCCAAGAACGCGGGGGCGCCTACAATGAGCAGTTCTTC. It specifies CASSQERGGAYNEQFF.